This entry features one T cell receptor (beta chain) sequence. Its antigen is as yet unknown. The CDR3 is made up of 14 amino acids. V shed 2 bases and J shed 2 bases, with 7 bases lying between them. Germline-derived CDR1 and CDR2 are MDHEN and SYDVKM. This sample is part of a study of cytomegalovirus exposure and HLA in healthy donors. Study overall: From HLA-typed donors, an early data release held tens of millions of unique TCRs.

Findings of the study overall: Later, an analysis showed that TCR beta chains associated with HLA were more clonally expanded than others that were equally common. The dataset shows that most TCR sequences were rare, while some public TCRs occurred in many donors.

Primers included in the PCR were 60 Vbeta and 13 Jbeta primers. Profiling relied on immunoSEQ multiplex PCR, and the TCRdb table lists in-frame clones only, not all of them. Of 50,000 to 75,000 clones in the sample, approximately 75% were seen once. The sample consisted of PBMCs. The V gene is TRBV28, the J gene TRBJ1-5, with D possibly matching TRBD1 (5 bases). The TCR comes from a man aged 30-40 years in good health and CMV-seropositive. CDR3 DNA: TGTGCCAGCAGTTTAGGGGGGGGCAATCAGCCCCAGCATTTT. Protein sequence: CASSLGGGNQPQHF.